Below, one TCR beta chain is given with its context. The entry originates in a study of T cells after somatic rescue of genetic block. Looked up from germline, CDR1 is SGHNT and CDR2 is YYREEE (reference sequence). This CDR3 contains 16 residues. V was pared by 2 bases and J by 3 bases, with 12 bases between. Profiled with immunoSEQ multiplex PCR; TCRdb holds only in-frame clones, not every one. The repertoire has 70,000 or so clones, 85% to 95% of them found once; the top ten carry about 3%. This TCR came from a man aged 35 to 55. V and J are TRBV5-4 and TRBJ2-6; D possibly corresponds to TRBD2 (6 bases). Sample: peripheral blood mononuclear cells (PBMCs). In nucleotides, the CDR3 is TGTGCCAGCAGCTTCATGGGGGGTGTTGGGGCCAACGTCCTGACTTTC. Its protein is CASSFMGGVGANVLTF.